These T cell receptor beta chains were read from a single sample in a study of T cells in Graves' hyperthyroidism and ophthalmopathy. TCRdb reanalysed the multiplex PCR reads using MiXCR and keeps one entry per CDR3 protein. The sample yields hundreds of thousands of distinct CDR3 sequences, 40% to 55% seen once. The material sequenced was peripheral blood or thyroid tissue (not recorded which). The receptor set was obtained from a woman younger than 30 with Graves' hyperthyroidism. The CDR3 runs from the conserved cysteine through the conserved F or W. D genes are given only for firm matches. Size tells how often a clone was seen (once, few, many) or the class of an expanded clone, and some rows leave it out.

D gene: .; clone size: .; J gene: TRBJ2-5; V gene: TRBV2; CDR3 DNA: TGTGCCAGCGCTAGCCTTCCCGAAGAGACCCAGTACTTC; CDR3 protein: CASASLPEETQYF
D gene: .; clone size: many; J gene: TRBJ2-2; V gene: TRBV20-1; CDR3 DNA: TGCAGTGTTACAACAGGGTACGGGGAGCTGTTTTTT; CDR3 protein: CSVTTGYGELFF
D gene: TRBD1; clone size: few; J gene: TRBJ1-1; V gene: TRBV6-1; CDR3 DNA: TGTGCCAGCAGCGGGAGGACAGGCCTGAACACTGAAGCTTTCTTT; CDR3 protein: CASSGRTGLNTEAFF
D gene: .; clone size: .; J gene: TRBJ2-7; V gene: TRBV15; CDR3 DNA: TGTGCCACCAGCAACGGACGGAGCTCCTACGAGCAGTACTTC; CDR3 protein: CATSNGRSSYEQYF
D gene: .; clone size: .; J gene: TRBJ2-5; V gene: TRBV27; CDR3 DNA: TGTGCCAGCGACCCCGGACGAGAAGAGACCCAGTACTTC; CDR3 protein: CASDPGREETQYF
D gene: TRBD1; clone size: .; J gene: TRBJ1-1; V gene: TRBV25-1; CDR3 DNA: TGTGCCAGCAGTGGGAGCGCGAGACAGGGGAAAGCTTTCTTT; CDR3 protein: CASSGSARQGKAFF
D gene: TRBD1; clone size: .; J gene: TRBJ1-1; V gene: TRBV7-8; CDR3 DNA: TGTGCCAGCAGCTTTCTACAGGGGCCCCCTGAAGCTTTCTTT; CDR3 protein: CASSFLQGPPEAFF
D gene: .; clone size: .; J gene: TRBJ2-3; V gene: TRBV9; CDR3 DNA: TGTGCCAGCAGCGTAGTCGGGAAACAGACAGATACGCAGTATTTT; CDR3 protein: CASSVVGKQTDTQYF
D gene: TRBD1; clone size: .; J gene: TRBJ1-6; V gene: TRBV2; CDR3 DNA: TGTGCCAGCAGCCGGGACAGGGCAGAATCACCCCTCCACTTT; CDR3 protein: CASSRDRAESPLHF
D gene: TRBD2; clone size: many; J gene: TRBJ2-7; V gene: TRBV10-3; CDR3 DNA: TGTGCCATCAGTGAGACTAGCGGAGCCTACGAGCAGTACTTC; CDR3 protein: CAISETSGAYEQYF
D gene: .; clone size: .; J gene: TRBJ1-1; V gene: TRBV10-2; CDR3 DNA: TGCGCCAGCAGTGAGTCCGCAGGGTTTGACACTGAAGCTTTCTTT; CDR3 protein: CASSESAGFDTEAFF
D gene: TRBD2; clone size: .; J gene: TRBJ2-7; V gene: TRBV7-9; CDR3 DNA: TGTGCCAGCAGCGAGGGGACTAGCGGGAGAATCTACGAGCAGTACTTC; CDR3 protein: CASSEGTSGRIYEQYF
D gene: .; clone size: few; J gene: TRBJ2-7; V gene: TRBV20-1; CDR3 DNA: TGCAGTGCTAGTCAGGCTTTTCCCTACGAGCAGTACTTC; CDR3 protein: CSASQAFPYEQYF
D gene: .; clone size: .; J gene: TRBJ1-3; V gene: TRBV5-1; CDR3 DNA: TGCGCCAGCAGCTTGGAGGGGGGAGGTGGATCTGGAAACACCATATATTTT; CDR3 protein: CASSLEGGGGSGNTIYF
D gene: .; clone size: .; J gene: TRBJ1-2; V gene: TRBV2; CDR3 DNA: TGTCCCAGCAGTGCCGGATATGGCTACACCTTC; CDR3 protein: CPSSAGYGYTF
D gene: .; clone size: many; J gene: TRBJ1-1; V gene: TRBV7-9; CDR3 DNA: TGTGCCAGCAGGTTTGGCAGGATGAACACTGAAGCTTTCTTT; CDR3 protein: CASRFGRMNTEAFF
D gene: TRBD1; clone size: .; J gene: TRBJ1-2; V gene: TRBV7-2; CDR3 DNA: TGTGCCAGCAGCTCGACCCGGACAGGGCCTAACTATGGCTACACCTTC; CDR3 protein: CASSSTRTGPNYGYTF
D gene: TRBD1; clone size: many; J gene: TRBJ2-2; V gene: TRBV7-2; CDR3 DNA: TGTGCCAGCAGCTGGACAGGGAACACCGGGGAGCTGTTTTTT; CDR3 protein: CASSWTGNTGELFF
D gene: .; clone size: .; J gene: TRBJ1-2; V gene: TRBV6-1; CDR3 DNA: TGTGCCAGCAGCGGACAGCTTTATGGCTACACCTTC; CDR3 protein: CASSGQLYGYTF
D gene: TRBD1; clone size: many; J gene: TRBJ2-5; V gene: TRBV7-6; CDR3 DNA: TGTGCCAGCAGACCAGACAGGGGGCAAGAGACCCAGTACTTC; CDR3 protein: CASRPDRGQETQYF